The 32 T cell receptor beta chains below were found in one sample sequenced in a study of shared clonotypes between healthy human individuals. TCRdb keeps only in-frame clones here, not all; method: immunoSEQ multiplex PCR. The data show just over 2,000,000 clones, approximately 95% seen once. The sequencing sample was made of naive CD4+ T cells sorted from blood. Noted subset: CD45RA+ positively selected. These receptors all stem from a young man in good health.

The CDR3 spells CASSLSGGMAYNEQFF. DNA of the CDR3: TGTGCCAGCAGCTTGTCGGGCGGGATGGCCTACAATGAGCAGTTCTTC. The rearrangement joins TRBV7-2 to TRBJ2-1; maybe TRBD2 (6 bases). Germline loops: CDR1 SGHTA, CDR2 FQGNSA. V gave up 3 bases and J gave up 2 bases, with 14 bases separating them. The CDR3 contains 16 residues.

The rearrangement uses TRBV11-2 and TRBJ1-3; D is ambiguous. Germline assignment: CDR1 SGHAT and CDR2 FQNNGV. The CDR3 contains 15 residues. V gave up 0 bases and J gave up 0 bases, with 6 bases separating them. The DNA for the CDR3 is TGTGCCAGCAGCTTAGATGGCCGCTCTGGAAACACCATATATTTT. Its protein is CASSLDGRSGNTIYF.

V usage is TRBV29-1 and J usage is TRBJ2-4; no clear D gene. Trimming stripped 1 base from V and 2 bases from J, with 6 bases between. Germline V CDR1 and CDR2: SQVTM, ANQGSEA. This CDR3 has 13 residues. The CDR3 reads CSVEVGSKNIQYF. DNA for the CDR3: TGCAGCGTTGAAGTCGGGTCCAAAAACATTCAGTACTTC. The full variable domain, rest sourced from reference TRBV29-1 and TRBJ2-4, is SAVISQKPSRDICQRGTSLTIQCQVDSQVTMMFWYRQQPGQSLTLIATANQGSEATYESGFVIDKFPISRPNLTFSTLTVSNMSPEDSSIYLCSVEVGSKNIQYFGAGTRLSVL.

This chain connects TRBV11-3 to TRBJ2-3; TRBD1 agrees at 10 bases. CDR3 length: 13 residues. V lost 5 bases to trimming and J lost 5 bases; unmatched junction nucleotides: 1. Germline CDR1 and CDR2: SGHNT and YENEEA. In nucleotides, the CDR3 is TGTGCCAGCAGCCGGGACAGGGGAGATACGCAGTATTTT. Translating gives CASSRDRGDTQYF.

This clone was observed once. V usage is TRBV29-1 and J usage is TRBJ2-1; no clear D gene. The germline V and J ends were trimmed by 7 bases and 4 bases, with 8 bases remaining between them. Looked up from germline, CDR1 is SQVTM and CDR2 is ANQGSEA. This CDR3 contains 11 residues. The CDR3 reads CSAGGYNEQFF. In DNA form, the CDR3 reads TGCAGCGCCGGTGGGTACAATGAGCAGTTCTTC.

The chain recombines TRBV19 with TRBJ2-5; 7 positions agree with TRBD1. V dropped 9 bases and J dropped 5; count of bases not matched to a gene: 9. This CDR3 region has 13 residues. CDR1 and CDR2 (germline): LNHDA, SQIVND (reference sequence). DNA for the CDR3: TGTGCCAGCTCAAAGGGGGCAAAGGAGACCCAGTACTTC. It yields the protein CASSKGAKETQYF. The complete variable domain, with remaining parts taken from reference TRBV19 and TRBJ2-5, reads DGGITQSPKYLFRKEGQNVTLSCEQNLNHDAMYWYRQDPGQGLRLIYYSQIVNDFQKGDIAEGYSVSREKKESFPLTVTSAQKNPTAFYLCASSKGAKETQYFGPGTRLLVL.

The chain combines TRBV2 with TRBJ2-7; the match to TRBD2 covers 12 bases. The CDR3 contains 16 residues. V shed 6 bases and J 4 bases; nucleotides not matched to a gene: 10. Germline lookup yields CDR1 SNHLY and CDR2 FYNNEI. The CDR3: CASRPWMTSGSYEQYF. The CDR3 coding sequence is TGTGCCAGCAGACCCTGGATGACTAGCGGGAGTTACGAGCAGTACTTC.

The chain carries TRBV5-4 and TRBJ1-4, with D possibly being TRBD1 (5 bases). The V end lost 5 bases, the J end lost 0 bases, and 11 bases lay between the germline ends. There are 15 residues in the CDR3. CDR1 and CDR2 (germline): SGHNT, YYREEE (reference sequence). CDR3 amino acids: CASSSGGTTNEKLFF. Written as DNA, the CDR3 is TGTGCCAGCAGTTCTGGGGGTACAACTAATGAAAAACTGTTTTTT.

This clone showed up just once. The rearrangement links TRBV7-9 to TRBJ2-7; no clear D gene. The CDR3 contains 14 residues. V lost 3 bases and J lost 5, with 14 bases in between. Germline-derived CDR1 and CDR2 are SEHNR and FQNEAQ (reference sequence). CDR3 DNA sequence: TGTGCCAGCAGCTTCGGACCGACCTTGAACGAGCAGTACTTC. Its protein product is CASSFGPTLNEQYF.

The J gene is TRBJ2-5, the V gene TRBV10-3; the D is unclear. Per germline, CDR1 ENHRY and CDR2 SYGVKD. V was cut by 0 bases and J by 5 bases, with 7 bases left in between. The CDR3 extends over 13 amino acids. This chain's CDR3 is CAISESWDETQYF. CDR3 nucleotides: TGTGCCATCAGTGAGTCCTGGGATGAGACCCAGTACTTC.

The rearrangement links TRBV5-1 to TRBJ1-4, with 8 bases matching TRBD1. Germline V CDR1 and CDR2: SGHRS, YFSETQ. V was pared by 6 bases and J by 3 bases, with 4 bases of the junction left unmatched. The length of the CDR3 is 14 residues. As DNA, the CDR3 is TGCGCCAGCAATCCGGGACAGGCTAATGAAAAACTGTTTTTT. Amino acids: CASNPGQANEKLFF.

In the case of this clone: Other DNA sequences in this specimen translate into the identical CDR3. This CDR3 reads CASSPSIQETQYF. The CDR3, as DNA: TGTGCCAGCTCACCGAGCATTCAAGAGACCCAGTACTTC. The rearrangement joins TRBV18 to TRBJ2-5; D is unclear. The CDR3 covers 13 residues. V lost 3 bases to trimming and J lost 2 bases, with 7 bases between them. Germline loops: CDR1 KGHSH, CDR2 LQKENI.

The chain has TRBV5-1 and TRBJ1-1; D remains unclear. V lost 1 base and J lost 0, with 10 bases in between. Germline loops: CDR1 SGHRS, CDR2 YFSETQ. This CDR3 is built from 15 residues. DNA of the CDR3: TGCGCCAGCAGCTTGAGGGAGATGGTGAACACTGAAGCTTTCTTT. Amino acids: CASSLREMVNTEAFF.

CDR3: CASSSRDTLSYEQYF. The DNA for the CDR3 is TGTGCCAGCAGCTCCCGGGACACCTTATCCTACGAGCAGTACTTC. The V call is TRBV7-2, the J call TRBJ2-7, with a weak D call TRBD1 (6 bases). The CDR3 consists of 15 residues. Trimming left V 4 bases short and J 1 base short, with 14 bases between. The germline V gene encodes CDR1 SGHTA and CDR2 FQGNSA. The full variable domain, completed using reference TRBV7-2 and TRBJ2-7, is GAGVSQSPSNKVTEKGKDVELRCDPISGHTALYWYRQSLGQGLEFLIYFQGNSAPDKSGLPSDRFSAERTGGSVSTLTIQRTQQEDSAVYLCASSSRDTLSYEQYFGPGTRLTVT.

The J gene is TRBJ1-2, the V gene TRBV19, with 9 bases identical to TRBD1. The CDR3 consists of 14 residues. Per the germline V gene, CDR1 is LNHDA and CDR2 is SQIVND (reference sequence). The ends lost 8 bases at V and 4 bases at J; junction bases unmatched: 8. The CDR3 loop is CASARGQGFYGYTF. As DNA, the CDR3 is TGTGCCAGTGCGCGGGGACAGGGCTTCTATGGCTACACCTTC. Complete variable domain (other parts from reference TRBV19 and TRBJ1-2): DGGITQSPKYLFRKEGQNVTLSCEQNLNHDAMYWYRQDPGQGLRLIYYSQIVNDFQKGDIAEGYSVSREKKESFPLTVTSAQKNPTAFYLCASARGQGFYGYTFGSGTRLTVV.

A single count supports this clone. The J gene is TRBJ1-3, the V gene TRBV6-5, with a weak D call TRBD1 (5 bases). The CDR3 has 16 amino acids. V was shortened by 4 bases and J by 4 bases, with 17 bases between the two germline ends. CDR1 is MNHEY and CDR2 is SVGAGI in the germline V gene. Written as DNA, the CDR3 is TGTGCCAGCAGTTCGCTCTGGACAAGTCTAGGAAACACCATATATTTT. Protein: CASSSLWTSLGNTIYF.

Concerning this clone itself: This sample includes further DNA sequences coding for the same CDR3. CDR3 sequence (DNA): TGTGCCAGCAGCTTAGGGACGGGGGAGACCCAGTACTTC. This encodes CASSLGTGETQYF. The chain combines TRBV7-3 with TRBJ2-5; D may correspond to TRBD1 or TRBD2 (5 bases each). Germline CDR1 is SGHTA and CDR2 is FQGTGA. V was cut by 2 bases and J by 5 bases, with 9 bases left in between. The CDR3 contains 13 residues.

The chain uses TRBV28 and TRBJ2-3; tentative D call: TRBD2 (6 bases). Germline values: CDR1 MDHEN, CDR2 SYDVKM. The CDR3 spans 12 residues. Between the trimmed V and J ends, which lost 7 bases and 12 bases, there was a span of 17 bases. CDR3 sequence: CASNRAARGQYF. For the CDR3, the DNA is TGTGCCAGCAACAGAGCGGCGCGGGGCCAGTATTTT. Full variable domain (outside the CDR3, taken from reference TRBV28 and TRBJ2-3): DVKVTQSSRYLVKRTGEKVFLECVQDMDHENMFWYRQDPGLGLRLIYFSYDVKMKEKGDIPEGYSVSREKKERFSLILESASTNQTSMYLCASNRAARGQYFGPGTRLTVL.

This clone was seen just once. The chain employs TRBV18 and TRBJ2-1; 10 bases are a match to TRBD1. Germline-derived CDR1 and CDR2 are KGHSH and LQKENI. The trim removed 3 bases at V and 0 bases at J, leaving 2 bases unmatched. The CDR3 length is 16 residues. In DNA, the CDR3 is TGTGCCAGCTCACCCGGGGACAGGGGCTCCTACAATGAGCAGTTCTTC. Residues: CASSPGDRGSYNEQFF.

The chain joins TRBV18 to TRBJ1-5; tentatively, D is TRBD1 (5 bases). CDR3 length: 15 amino acids. The V end was cut by 3 bases, the J end by 4 bases, with 13 bases between. Germline V gene lookup returns CDR1 KGHSH and CDR2 LQKENI. CDR3 sequence (DNA): TGTGCCAGCTCACCTAGTAGTGGGGCTAATCAGCCCCAGCATTTT. Its translation: CASSPSSGANQPQHF. The full variable domain, in which reference TRBV18 and TRBJ1-5 provide the parts outside the CDR3, is NAGVMQNPRHLVRRRGQEARLRCSPMKGHSHVYWYRQLPEEGLKFMVYLQKENIIDESGMPKERFSAEFPKEGPSILRIQQVVRGDSAAYFCASSPSSGANQPQHFGDGTRLSIL.

V and J are TRBV5-1 and TRBJ2-1; D gene uncertain. Germline V gene sequence: CDR1 SGHRS, CDR2 YFSETQ. The ends were cut back, 3 bases at V and 5 bases at J, with 12 bases in the middle. The CDR3 sequence is 14 residues long. The CDR3 region is CASSSPGGDNEQFF. CDR3 in DNA: TGCGCCAGCAGCTCGCCTGGTGGCGACAATGAGCAGTTCTTC.

As to this clone: At the DNA level, this CDR3 is encoded by other sequences in the same sample as well. The chain links TRBV30 to TRBJ1-3; D remains unclear. V gave up 0 bases and J gave up 4 bases, with 4 bases separating them. This CDR3 has 12 amino acids. Germline V gene data show CDR1 as GTSNPN and CDR2 as SVGIG (reference sequence). This CDR3 is CAWSVGGNTIYF. The CDR3 bases are TGTGCCTGGAGTGTGGGGGGAAACACCATATATTTT.

The V and J genes are TRBV25-1 and TRBJ2-3; D may be TRBD1 or TRBD2 (5 bases each). The V and J ends lost 8 bases and 5 bases respectively, with 20 bases between them. CDR3 length: 15 residues. Germline V gene lookup returns CDR1 MGHDK and CDR2 SYGVNS. CDR3 protein: CASELSGTAEDTQYF. For the CDR3, the DNA is TGTGCCAGCGAACTCTCCGGGACCGCGGAAGATACGCAGTATTTT.

The CDR3 spells CASSADDRVGETQYF. Here the CDR3 DNA reads TGTGCCAGCAGCGCGGATGACAGGGTTGGGGAGACCCAGTACTTC. This chain connects TRBV9 to TRBJ2-5; 7 bases line up with TRBD1. The CDR3 is 15 residues long. Looked up from germline, CDR1 is SGDLS and CDR2 is YYNGEE. With 3 bases clipped from V and 5 bases from J, the junction kept 10 bases outside the gene matches.

Worth noting for this clone: The identical CDR3 is also encoded by other nucleotide sequences in the sample. The chain employs TRBV9 and TRBJ2-1; D gene uncertain. CDR3 length: 15 amino acids. Germline V gene sequence: CDR1 SGDLS, CDR2 YYNGEE. Trimming took 0 bases from V and 1 from J, leaving 8 bases between them. Written as DNA, the CDR3 is TGTGCCAGCAGCGTAGACGGTGGATCCTACAATGAGCAGTTCTTC. It encodes CASSVDGGSYNEQFF.

This clone came up once. This sequence joins TRBV7-2 and TRBJ2-1; 7 bases match TRBD2. The CDR3 contains 16 residues. CDR1 and CDR2 from the germline V gene are SGHTA and FQGNSA. J lost 0 bases, V lost 5 bases, and 7 bases had no gene match. The CDR3 reads CASSSRRGSSYNEQFF. CDR3 nucleotides: TGTGCCAGCAGCAGCAGGCGGGGGAGCTCCTACAATGAGCAGTTCTTC.

The chain employs TRBV5-4 and TRBJ2-3; D assignment may be TRBD1 or TRBD2 (5 bases each). Trimming left V 0 bases short and J 6 bases short, with 11 bases between. Germline V lookup: CDR1 SGHNT, CDR2 YYREEE (reference sequence). The CDR3 is 14 amino acids. The CDR3 loop is CASSLGRGQDTQYF. In DNA form, the CDR3 reads TGTGCCAGCAGCTTGGGACGGGGCCAGGATACGCAGTATTTT. The entire variable domain, with the rest obtained from reference TRBV5-4 and TRBJ2-3, is as follows: ETGVTQSPTHLIKTRGQQVTLRCSSQSGHNTVSWYQQALGQGPQFIFQYYREEENGRGNFPPRFSGLQFPNYSSELNVNALELDDSALYLCASSLGRGQDTQYFGPGTRLTVL.

With respect to this clone: The sample contains more than one DNA sequence encoding this CDR3. V usage is TRBV5-1 and J usage is TRBJ2-1; D remains ambiguous. V shed 0 bases and J shed 1 base, with 8 bases lying between them. This CDR3 has 15 residues. Germline V lookup: CDR1 SGHRS, CDR2 YFSETQ. In DNA form, the CDR3 reads TGCGCCAGCAGCTTGGGTGGATCGTCCTACAATGAGCAGTTCTTC. Translated, it gives CASSLGGSSYNEQFF. Full variable domain (outside the CDR3, taken from reference TRBV5-1 and TRBJ2-1): KAGVTQTPRYLIKTRGQQVTLSCSPISGHRSVSWYQQTPGQGLQFLFEYFSETQRNKGNFPGRFSGRQFSNSRSEMNVSTLELGDSALYLCASSLGGSSYNEQFFGPGTRLTVL.

The chain is built from TRBV15 and TRBJ2-6, with D perhaps matching TRBD1 (7 bases). The ends were cut back, 3 bases at V and 2 bases at J, with 23 bases in the middle. Germline loops: CDR1 LNHNV, CDR2 YYDKDF (reference sequence). The CDR3 extends over 20 amino acids. The CDR3 region is CATSSDKGARGAPGANVLTF. The CDR3 DNA follows: TGTGCCACCAGCAGCGATAAGGGGGCAAGGGGGGCCCCTGGGGCCAACGTCCTGACTTTC.

The chain uses TRBV2 and TRBJ2-1; a possible D gene is TRBD1 (5 bases). Germline-derived CDR1 and CDR2 are SNHLY and FYNNEI. The V gene lost 5 bases and the J gene lost 5 bases, with 19 bases spanning the gap. This CDR3 comprises 16 residues. The CDR3 is CASSSQSYFRDNEQFF. The CDR3 DNA reads as TGTGCCAGCAGTTCACAGTCCTACTTCAGGGACAATGAGCAGTTCTTC.

The chain couples TRBV5-6 to TRBJ1-4; D not resolved. CDR1 and CDR2 from the germline V gene are SGHDT and YYEEEE. V dropped 2 bases and J dropped 6 bases, with 11 bases sitting between them. The CDR3 loop spans 14 amino acids. This CDR3 reads CASSFGVVDEKLFF. DNA for the CDR3: TGTGCCAGCAGCTTTGGGGTAGTGGATGAAAAACTGTTTTTT.

The chain joins TRBV6-1 to TRBJ2-7; D possibly corresponds to TRBD2 (6 bases). The V end lost 0 bases, the J end lost 2 bases, and 14 bases lay between the germline ends. From germline, CDR1 is MNHNS and CDR2 SASEGT. This CDR3 spans 16 amino acids. The CDR3 nucleotides are TGTGCCAGCAGTGAAGCGCTTCGGGGGTTGGCCTACGAGCAGTACTTC. As protein: CASSEALRGLAYEQYF.